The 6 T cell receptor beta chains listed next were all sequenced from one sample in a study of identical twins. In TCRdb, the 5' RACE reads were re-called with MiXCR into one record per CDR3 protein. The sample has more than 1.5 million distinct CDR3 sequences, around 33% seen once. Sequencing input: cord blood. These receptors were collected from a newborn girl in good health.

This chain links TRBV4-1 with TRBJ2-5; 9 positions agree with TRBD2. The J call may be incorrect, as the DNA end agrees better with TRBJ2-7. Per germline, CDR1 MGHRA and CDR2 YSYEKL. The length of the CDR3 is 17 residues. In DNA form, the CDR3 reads TGCGCCAGCAGCCAAGATAGGGAGGCTAGCGGGATGGCCGAGCAGTACTTC. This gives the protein CASSQDREASGMAEQYF.

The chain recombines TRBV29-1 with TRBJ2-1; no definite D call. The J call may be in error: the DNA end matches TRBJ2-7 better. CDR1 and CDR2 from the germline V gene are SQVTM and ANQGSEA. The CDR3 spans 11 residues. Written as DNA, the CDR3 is TGCAGCGTTCACACCTACAATGAGCAGTACTTC. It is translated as CSVHTYNEQYF.

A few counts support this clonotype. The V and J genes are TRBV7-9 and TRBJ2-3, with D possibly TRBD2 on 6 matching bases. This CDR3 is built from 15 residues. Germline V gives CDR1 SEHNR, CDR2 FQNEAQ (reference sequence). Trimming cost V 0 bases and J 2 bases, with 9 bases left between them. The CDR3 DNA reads TGTGCCAGCAGCTTAGCGAGGGAGGTCACAGATACGCAGTATTTT. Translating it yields CASSLAREVTDTQYF.

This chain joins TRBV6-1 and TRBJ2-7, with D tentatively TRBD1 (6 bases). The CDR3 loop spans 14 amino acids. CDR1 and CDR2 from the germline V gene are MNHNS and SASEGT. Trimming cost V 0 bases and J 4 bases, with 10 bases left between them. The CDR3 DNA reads TGTGCCAGCAGTGAAGCGACAGGTCGGTACGAGCAGTACTTC. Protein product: CASSEATGRYEQYF.

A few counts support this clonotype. CDR3 protein: CSAGKGRGDTQYF. CDR3 in DNA: TGCAGTGCTGGCAAGGGGCGAGGAGATACGCAGTATTTT. The chain recombines TRBV20-1 with TRBJ2-3; the D gene is possibly TRBD1 (5 bases). CDR3 length: 13 residues. Trimming shortened V by 5 bases and J by 5 bases, and 14 bases separated the two germline ends. Germline V lookup: CDR1 DFQATT, CDR2 SNEGSKA (reference sequence).

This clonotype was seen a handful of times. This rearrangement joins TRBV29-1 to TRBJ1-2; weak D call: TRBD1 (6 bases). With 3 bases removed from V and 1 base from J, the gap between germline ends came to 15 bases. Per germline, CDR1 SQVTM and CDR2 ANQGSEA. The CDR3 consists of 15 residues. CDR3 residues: CSVESRDKLNYGYTF. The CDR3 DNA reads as TGCAGCGTTGAGAGCCGGGACAAACTTAACTATGGCTACACCTTC.